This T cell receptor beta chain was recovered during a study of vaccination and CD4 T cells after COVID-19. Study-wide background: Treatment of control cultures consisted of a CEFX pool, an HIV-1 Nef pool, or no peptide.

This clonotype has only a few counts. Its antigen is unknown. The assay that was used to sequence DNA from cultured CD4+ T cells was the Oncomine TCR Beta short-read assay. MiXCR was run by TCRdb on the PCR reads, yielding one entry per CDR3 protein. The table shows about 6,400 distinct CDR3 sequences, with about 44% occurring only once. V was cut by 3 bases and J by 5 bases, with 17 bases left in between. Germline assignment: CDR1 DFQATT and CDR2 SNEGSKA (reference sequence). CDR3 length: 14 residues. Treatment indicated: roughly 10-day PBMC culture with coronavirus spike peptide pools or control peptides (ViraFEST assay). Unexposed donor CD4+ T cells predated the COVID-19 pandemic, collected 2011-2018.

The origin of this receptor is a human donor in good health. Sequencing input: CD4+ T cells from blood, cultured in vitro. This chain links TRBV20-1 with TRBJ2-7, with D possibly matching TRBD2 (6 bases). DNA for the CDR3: TGCAGTGCTAGGATGGGTAGCGGCGCGCACGAGCAGTACTTC. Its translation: CSARMGSGAHEQYF.